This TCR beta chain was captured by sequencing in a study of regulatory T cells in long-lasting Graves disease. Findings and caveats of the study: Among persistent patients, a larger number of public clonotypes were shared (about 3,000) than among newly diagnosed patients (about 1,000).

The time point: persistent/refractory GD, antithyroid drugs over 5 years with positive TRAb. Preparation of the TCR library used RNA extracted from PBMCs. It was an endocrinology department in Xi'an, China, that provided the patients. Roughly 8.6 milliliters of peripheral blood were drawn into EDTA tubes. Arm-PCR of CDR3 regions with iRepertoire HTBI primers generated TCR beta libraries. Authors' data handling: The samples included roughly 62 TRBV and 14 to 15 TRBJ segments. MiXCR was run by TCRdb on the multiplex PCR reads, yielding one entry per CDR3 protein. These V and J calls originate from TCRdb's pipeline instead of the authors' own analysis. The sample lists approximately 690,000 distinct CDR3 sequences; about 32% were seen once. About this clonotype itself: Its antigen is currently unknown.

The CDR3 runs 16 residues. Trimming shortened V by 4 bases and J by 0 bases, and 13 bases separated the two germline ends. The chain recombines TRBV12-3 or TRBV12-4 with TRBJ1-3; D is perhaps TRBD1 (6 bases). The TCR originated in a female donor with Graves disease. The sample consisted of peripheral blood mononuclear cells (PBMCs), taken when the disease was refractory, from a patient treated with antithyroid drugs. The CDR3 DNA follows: TGTGCCAGCAGTTCGGACAGTCCTAGCTCTGGAAACACCATATATTTT. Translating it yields CASSSDSPSSGNTIYF.